The clone carrying this TCR beta chain was counted ten times or more. The data were taken from a study of early T cells in non-severe SARS-CoV-2 infection. There are 14 residues in the CDR3. Trimming stripped 0 bases from V and 3 bases from J, with 7 bases between. The germline CDR1 and CDR2 sequences are SGHNT and YYREEE (reference sequence). Each cDNA molecule carried a unique molecular identifier. MiXCR was run by TCRdb on the 5' RACE reads, yielding one entry per CDR3 protein. This sample has more than 75,000 distinct CDR3 sequences, with under 15% found just once. Sequenced: whole blood. The receptor was derived from an adult who was a healthcare worker with PCR-confirmed SARS-CoV-2 infection or an uninfected control (not recorded which). V is TRBV5-4 and J is TRBJ2-1, with unresolved D. The chain's CDR3 is CASSLEGIYNEQFF. CDR3 DNA: TGTGCCAGCAGCTTGGAAGGGATCTACAATGAGCAGTTCTTC.